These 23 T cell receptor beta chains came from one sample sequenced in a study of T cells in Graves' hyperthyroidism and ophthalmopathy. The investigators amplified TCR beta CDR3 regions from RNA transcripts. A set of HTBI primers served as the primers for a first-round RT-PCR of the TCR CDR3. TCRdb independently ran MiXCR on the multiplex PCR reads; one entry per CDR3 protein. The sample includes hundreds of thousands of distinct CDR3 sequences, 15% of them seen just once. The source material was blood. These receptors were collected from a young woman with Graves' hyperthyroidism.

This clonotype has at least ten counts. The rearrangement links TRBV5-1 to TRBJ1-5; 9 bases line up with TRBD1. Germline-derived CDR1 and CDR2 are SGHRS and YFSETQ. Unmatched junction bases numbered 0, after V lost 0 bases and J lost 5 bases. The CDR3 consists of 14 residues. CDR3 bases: TGCGCCAGCAGCTTGGGGGACAGGGATCAGCCCCAGCATTTT. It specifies CASSLGDRDQPQHF. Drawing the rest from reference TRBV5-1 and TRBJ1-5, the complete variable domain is KAGVTQTPRYLIKTRGQQVTLSCSPISGHRSVSWYQQTPGQGLQFLFEYFSETQRNKGNFPGRFSGRQFSNSRSEMNVSTLELGDSALYLCASSLGDRDQPQHFGDGTRLSIL.

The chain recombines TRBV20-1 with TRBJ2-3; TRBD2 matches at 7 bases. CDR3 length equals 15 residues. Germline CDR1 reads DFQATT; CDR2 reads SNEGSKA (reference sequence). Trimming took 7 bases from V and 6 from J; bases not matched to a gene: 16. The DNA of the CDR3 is TGCAGTGGTGGTAGCGGGTACGCAACACGGGATACGCAGTATTTT. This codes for CSGGSGYATRDTQYF.

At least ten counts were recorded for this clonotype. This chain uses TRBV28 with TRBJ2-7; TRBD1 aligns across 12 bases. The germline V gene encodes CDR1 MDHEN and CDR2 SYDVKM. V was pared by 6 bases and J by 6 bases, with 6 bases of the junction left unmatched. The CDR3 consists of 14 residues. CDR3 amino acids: CASSPGQGAFEQYF. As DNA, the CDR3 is TGTGCCAGCAGCCCGGGACAGGGGGCGTTCGAGCAGTACTTC.

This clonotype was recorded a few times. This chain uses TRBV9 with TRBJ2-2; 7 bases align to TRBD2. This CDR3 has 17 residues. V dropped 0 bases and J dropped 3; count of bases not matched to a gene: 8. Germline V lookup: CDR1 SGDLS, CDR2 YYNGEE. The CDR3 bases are TGTGCCAGCAGCGTAGCTTTTGGCGGGAGTTACACCGGGGAGCTGTTTTTT. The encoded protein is CASSVAFGGSYTGELFF.

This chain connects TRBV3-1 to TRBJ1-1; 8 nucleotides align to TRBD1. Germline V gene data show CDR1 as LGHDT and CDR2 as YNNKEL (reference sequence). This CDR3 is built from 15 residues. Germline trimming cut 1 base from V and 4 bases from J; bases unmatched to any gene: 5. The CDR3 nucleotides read TGTGCCAGCAGCCAAGGGACAGGGAGGGGCACTGAAGCTTTCTTT. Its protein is CASSQGTGRGTEAFF. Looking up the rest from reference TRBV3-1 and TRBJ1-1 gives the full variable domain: DTAVSQTPKYLVTQMGNDKSIKCEQNLGHDTMYWYKQDSKKFLKIMFSYNNKELIINETVPNRFSPKSPDKAHLNLHINSLELGDSAVYFCASSQGTGRGTEAFFGQGTRLTVV.

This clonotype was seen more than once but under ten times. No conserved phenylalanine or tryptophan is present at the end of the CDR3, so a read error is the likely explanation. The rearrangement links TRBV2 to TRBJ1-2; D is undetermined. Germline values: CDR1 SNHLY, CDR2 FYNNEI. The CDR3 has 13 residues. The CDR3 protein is CASSEAGYYGYTL. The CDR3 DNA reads TGTGCCAGTAGTGAAGCGGGTTACTATGGCTACACCCTC.

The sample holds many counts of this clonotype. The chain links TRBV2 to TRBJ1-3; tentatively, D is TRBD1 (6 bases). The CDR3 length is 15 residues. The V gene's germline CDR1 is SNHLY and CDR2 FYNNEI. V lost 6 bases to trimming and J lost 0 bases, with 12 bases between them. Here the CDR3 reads CASRDRFSSGNTIYF. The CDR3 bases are TGTGCCAGCAGAGACAGGTTTAGCTCTGGAAACACCATATATTTT.

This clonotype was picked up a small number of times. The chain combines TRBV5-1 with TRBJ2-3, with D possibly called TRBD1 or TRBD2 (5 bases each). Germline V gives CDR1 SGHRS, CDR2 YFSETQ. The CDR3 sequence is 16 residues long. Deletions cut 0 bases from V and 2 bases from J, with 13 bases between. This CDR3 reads CASSLGGTVNTDTQYF. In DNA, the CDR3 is TGCGCCAGCAGCTTGGGTGGGACGGTTAACACAGATACGCAGTATTTT.

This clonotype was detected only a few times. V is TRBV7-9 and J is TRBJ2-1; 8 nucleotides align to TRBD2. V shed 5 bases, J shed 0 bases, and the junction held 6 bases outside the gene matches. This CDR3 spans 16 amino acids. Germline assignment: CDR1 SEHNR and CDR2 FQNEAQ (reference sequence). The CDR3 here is CASSRMGLGSYNEQFF. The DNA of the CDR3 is TGTGCCAGCAGCCGCATGGGACTAGGCTCCTACAATGAGCAGTTCTTC.

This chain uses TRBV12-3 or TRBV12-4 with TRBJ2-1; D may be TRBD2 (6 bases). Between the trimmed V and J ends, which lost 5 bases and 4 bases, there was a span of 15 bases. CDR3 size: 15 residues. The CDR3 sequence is CASSPPSAPYNEQFF. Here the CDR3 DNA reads TGTGCCAGCAGTCCACCTAGCGCCCCTTACAATGAGCAGTTCTTC.

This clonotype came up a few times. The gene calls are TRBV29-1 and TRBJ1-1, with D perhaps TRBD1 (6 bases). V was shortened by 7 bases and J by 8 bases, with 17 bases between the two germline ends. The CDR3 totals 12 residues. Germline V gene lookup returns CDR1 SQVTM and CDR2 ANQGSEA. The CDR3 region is CSAEGDKDEAFF. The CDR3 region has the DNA TGCAGCGCCGAAGGGGACAAAGACGAAGCTTTCTTT.

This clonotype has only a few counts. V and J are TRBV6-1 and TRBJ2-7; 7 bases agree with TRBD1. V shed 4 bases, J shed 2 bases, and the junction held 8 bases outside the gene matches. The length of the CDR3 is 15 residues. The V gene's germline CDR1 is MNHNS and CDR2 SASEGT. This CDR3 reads CASSVGTAAPYEQYF. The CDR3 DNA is TGTGCCAGCAGTGTCGGGACAGCGGCTCCCTACGAGCAGTACTTC.

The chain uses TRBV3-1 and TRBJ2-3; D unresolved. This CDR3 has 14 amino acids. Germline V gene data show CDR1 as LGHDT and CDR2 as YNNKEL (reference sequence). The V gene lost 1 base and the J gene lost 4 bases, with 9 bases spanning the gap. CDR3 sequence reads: CASSQVARADTQYF. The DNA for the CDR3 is TGTGCCAGCAGCCAAGTGGCCCGGGCAGATACGCAGTATTTT.

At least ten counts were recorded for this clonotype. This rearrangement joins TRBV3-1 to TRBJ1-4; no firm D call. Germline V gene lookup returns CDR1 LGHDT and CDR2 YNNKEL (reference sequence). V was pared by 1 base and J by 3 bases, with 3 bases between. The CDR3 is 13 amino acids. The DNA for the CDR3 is TGTGCCAGCAGCCAAGGGTCTAATGAAAAACTGTTTTTT. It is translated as CASSQGSNEKLFF. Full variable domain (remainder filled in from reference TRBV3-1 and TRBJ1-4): DTAVSQTPKYLVTQMGNDKSIKCEQNLGHDTMYWYKQDSKKFLKIMFSYNNKELIINETVPNRFSPKSPDKAHLNLHINSLELGDSAVYFCASSQGSNEKLFFGSGTQLSVL.

The CDR3 DNA sequence: TGTGCCAGCAGCGCCGTGGGGGGATTCACCGGGGAGCTGTTTTTT. It codes for CASSAVGGFTGELFF. V is TRBV5-6 and J is TRBJ2-2; weak D call: TRBD2 (6 bases). Germline CDR1 and CDR2: SGHDT and YYEEEE. The CDR3 is 15 amino acids. V was trimmed by 4 bases and J by 4 bases, leaving 14 bases between them.

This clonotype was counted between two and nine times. CDR3 in DNA: TGTGCCAGCAGCGTAGGGCCAGACTCCTACGAGCAGTACTTC. It encodes CASSVGPDSYEQYF. The gene calls are TRBV9 and TRBJ2-7; D not resolved. The CDR3 runs 14 residues. Germline assignment: CDR1 SGDLS and CDR2 YYNGEE. V was shortened by 0 bases and J by 0 bases, with 7 bases between the two germline ends.

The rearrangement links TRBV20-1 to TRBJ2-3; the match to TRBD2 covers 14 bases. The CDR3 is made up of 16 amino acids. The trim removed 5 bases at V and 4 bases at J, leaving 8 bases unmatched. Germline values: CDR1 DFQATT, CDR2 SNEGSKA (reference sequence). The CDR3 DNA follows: TGCAGTGCTCCCGGACTAGCGGGAGGCATGGCAGATACGCAGTATTTT. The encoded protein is CSAPGLAGGMADTQYF.

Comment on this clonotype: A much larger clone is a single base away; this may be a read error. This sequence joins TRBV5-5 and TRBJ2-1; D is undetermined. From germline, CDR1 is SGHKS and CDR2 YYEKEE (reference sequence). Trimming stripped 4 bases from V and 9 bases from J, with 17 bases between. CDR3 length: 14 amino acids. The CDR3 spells CASSARPEVPEQFF. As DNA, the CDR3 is TGTGCCAGCAGCGCCCGCCCAGAAGTCCCTGAGCAGTTCTTC.

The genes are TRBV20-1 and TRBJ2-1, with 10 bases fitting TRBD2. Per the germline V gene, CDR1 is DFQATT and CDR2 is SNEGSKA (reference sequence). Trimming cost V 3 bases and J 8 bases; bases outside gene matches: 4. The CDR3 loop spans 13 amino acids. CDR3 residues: CSASAGLADEQFF. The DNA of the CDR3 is TGCAGTGCTAGCGCCGGACTAGCGGATGAGCAGTTCTTC.

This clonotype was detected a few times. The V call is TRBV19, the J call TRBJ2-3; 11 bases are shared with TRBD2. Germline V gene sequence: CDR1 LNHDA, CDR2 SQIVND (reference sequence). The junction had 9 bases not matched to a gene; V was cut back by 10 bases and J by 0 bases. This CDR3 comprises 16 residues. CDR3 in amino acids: CATKGLAGTSTDTQYF. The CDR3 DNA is TGTGCCACCAAAGGACTAGCGGGTACTAGCACAGATACGCAGTATTTT.

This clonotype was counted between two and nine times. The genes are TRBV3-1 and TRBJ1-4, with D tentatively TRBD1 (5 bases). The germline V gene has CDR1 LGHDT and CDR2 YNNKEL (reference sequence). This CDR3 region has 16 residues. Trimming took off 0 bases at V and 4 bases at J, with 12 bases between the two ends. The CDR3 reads CASSQDPRGGNEKLFF. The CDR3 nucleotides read TGTGCCAGCAGCCAAGACCCCCGTGGGGGTAATGAAAAACTGTTTTTT.

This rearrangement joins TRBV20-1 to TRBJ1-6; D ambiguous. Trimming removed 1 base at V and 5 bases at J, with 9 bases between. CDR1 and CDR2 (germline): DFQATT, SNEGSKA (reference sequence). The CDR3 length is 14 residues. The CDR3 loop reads CSARVGVNNSPLHF. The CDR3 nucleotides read TGCAGTGCTAGAGTCGGGGTAAATAATTCACCCCTCCACTTT.

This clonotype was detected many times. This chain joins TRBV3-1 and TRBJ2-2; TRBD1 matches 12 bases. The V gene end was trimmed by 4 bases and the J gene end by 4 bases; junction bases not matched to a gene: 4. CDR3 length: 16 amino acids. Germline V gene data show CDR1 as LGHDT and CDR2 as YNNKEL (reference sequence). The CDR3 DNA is TGTGCCAGCAGCCCCCCGGGACAGGGGGCCACCGGGGAGCTGTTTTTT. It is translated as CASSPPGQGATGELFF.